These 14 T cell receptor beta chains were sequenced from one sample in a study of T cell repertoires in cytomegalovirus infection. No antigen is known for these receptors. TCRdb called the reads again in MiXCR, with one record for every CDR3 protein. The repertoire holds around 360,000 distinct CDR3 sequences, with about 35% as singletons. The sample was cultured PBMCs, taken from culture after CMV antigen stimulation. The receptors originated from a human donor in good health (CMV status not recorded). Some clones in this sample may be carry-over from other donors' samples.

This clonotype was seen a handful of times. V gene TRBV2 combines with J gene TRBJ2-1; possibly TRBD2 for D (5 bases). The CDR3 extends over 13 amino acids. Germline CDR1 SNHLY, CDR2 FYNNEI. V lost 6 bases and J lost 3, with 9 bases in between. CDR3 sequence: CASSGDYYNEQFF. CDR3 DNA sequence: TGTGCCAGCAGCGGAGACTACTACAATGAGCAGTTCTTC.

This clonotype was detected once. One end of the junction does not line up with germline, which may come from a read error. The genes are TRBV29-1 and TRBJ2-5; the D is unclear. This CDR3 contains 13 residues. In germline, CDR1 is SQVTM, CDR2 ANQGSEA. The CDR3 DNA reads TGCAGCGTTGAACCCCGACTCCAAGGGACCCAGTACTTC. Translation gives CSVEPRLQGTQYF.

The chain carries TRBV7-2 and TRBJ1-6; possibly TRBD1 for D (6 bases). V was trimmed by 1 base and J by 1 base, leaving 20 bases between them. Germline V gives CDR1 SGHTA, CDR2 FQGNSA. The CDR3 runs to 20 residues. The chain's CDR3 is CASSLVPVRGRFSYNSPLHF. DNA of the CDR3: TGTGCCAGCAGCTTAGTTCCAGTCCGGGGGCGGTTTTCCTATAATTCACCCCTCCACTTT.

This clonotype was found a few times. One end of the junction is discordant with germline, which a read error may explain. The rearrangement uses TRBV7-9 and TRBJ1-4; no reliable D call. The CDR3 has 13 amino acids. Germline V gene sequence: CDR1 SEHNR, CDR2 FQNEAQ (reference sequence). This CDR3 reads CASSLAGWEKLFF. The CDR3, as DNA: TGTGCCAGCAGCCTAGCCGGGTGGGAAAAACTGTTTTTT. Based on the CDR3 plus reference TRBV7-9 and TRBJ1-4, the full variable domain is DTGVSQNPRHKITKRGQNVTFRCDPISEHNRLYWYRQTLGQGPEFLTYFQNEAQLEKSRLLSDRFSAERPKGSFSTLEIQRTEQGDSAMYLCASSLAGWEKLFFGSGTQLSVL.

The CDR3 region has the DNA TGCGCCAGCAGCCACAATGAGGCTAGCGAGAACTACAATGAGCAGTTCTTC. This encodes CASSHNEASENYNEQFF. The chain carries TRBV4-1 and TRBJ2-1, with D possibly being TRBD2 (6 bases). The V and J ends lost 3 bases and 3 bases respectively, with 18 bases between them. CDR1 is MGHRA, CDR2 YSYEKL, per germline. The CDR3 consists of 17 residues.

J is TRBJ1-2 and V is TRBV6-2 or TRBV6-3; no reliable D call. CDR1 and CDR2 from the germline V gene are MNHEY and SVGEGT. This CDR3 has 13 amino acids. V lost 2 bases, J lost 4 bases, and 8 bases lay in between. In DNA, the CDR3 is TGTGCCAGCAGTTACGACGGACCCTATGGCTACACCTTC. It encodes CASSYDGPYGYTF.

The chain recombines TRBV10-3 with TRBJ2-1; TRBD2 aligns across 9 bases. CDR3 size: 14 residues. Trimming cost V 11 bases and J 8 bases; bases outside gene matches: 13. In germline, CDR1 is ENHRY, CDR2 SYGVKD. CDR3 bases: TGTGCCGCCACCTCACCCGGCGGGAGGGATGAGCAGTTCTTC. Translating gives CAATSPGGRDEQFF.

Comment on this clonotype: A single base separates this from a much larger clone, so it may be a read error. The J gene is TRBJ2-7, the V gene TRBV7-6; D may match TRBD1 or TRBD2 (5 bases each). Trimming stripped 5 bases from V and 0 bases from J, with 8 bases between. The CDR3 spans 13 residues. Germline V gives CDR1 SGHVS, CDR2 FNYEAQ. CDR3 residues: CASSGDHSYEQYF. CDR3 nucleotide sequence: TGTGCCAGCAGCGGGGACCACTCCTACGAGCAGTACTTC.

The chain carries TRBV28 and TRBJ2-7, with D possibly matching TRBD1 (6 bases). CDR1 MDHEN and CDR2 SYDVKM come from the germline V gene. Trimming shortened V by 2 bases and J by 6 bases, and 14 bases separated the two germline ends. CDR3 length equals 14 residues. This CDR3 is CASSLSRGSPEQYF. In nucleotides, the CDR3 is TGTGCCAGCAGTTTAAGCAGGGGCTCGCCCGAGCAGTACTTC.

The chain joins TRBV6-2 or TRBV6-3 to TRBJ2-3; D unclear. The CDR3 is 13 residues long. The germline V and J ends were trimmed by 2 bases and 5 bases, with 8 bases remaining between them. From germline, CDR1 is MNHEY and CDR2 SVGEGT. The CDR3 sequence: CASSYGQKDTQYF. The CDR3 nucleotides read TGTGCCAGCAGTTACGGTCAAAAAGATACGCAGTATTTT.

In its sample, this clonotype was seen many times. The chain carries TRBV7-2 and TRBJ2-5, with 8 nucleotides matching TRBD2. Unmatched junction bases numbered 5, after V lost 1 base and J lost 4 bases. CDR3 length: 15 residues. CDR1 is SGHTA, CDR2 FQGNSA, per germline. CDR3 in amino acids: CASSLGILAGETQYF. CDR3 in DNA: TGTGCCAGCAGCTTAGGTATCCTAGCGGGAGAGACCCAGTACTTC.

The chain has TRBV20-1 and TRBJ1-3; possible D gene TRBD1, 5 bases. Trimming shortened V by 0 bases and J by 4 bases, and 13 bases separated the two germline ends. The V gene's germline CDR1 is DFQATT and CDR2 SNEGSKA (reference sequence). CDR3 length equals 15 residues. For the CDR3, the DNA is TGCAGTGCTAGAGATAGGGGCAGCTGGGGAAACACCATATATTTT. This gives the protein CSARDRGSWGNTIYF.

The V gene is TRBV10-3, the J gene TRBJ2-3; TRBD2 agrees at 7 bases. The CDR3 totals 15 residues. From germline, CDR1 is ENHRY and CDR2 SYGVKD. V shed 2 bases, J shed 6 bases, and the junction held 8 bases outside the gene matches. Here the CDR3 reads CAISESSSGGDTQYF. The CDR3, as DNA: TGTGCCATCAGTGAGAGTTCTAGCGGAGGGGATACGCAGTATTTT.

The chain joins TRBV9 to TRBJ2-3; 7 positions match TRBD2. The length of the CDR3 is 14 residues. Germline V CDR1 and CDR2: SGDLS, YYNGEE. V was pared by 4 bases and J by 6 bases, with 8 bases of the junction left unmatched. The CDR3 here is CASSKGLLPDTQYF. The CDR3 nucleotides read TGTGCCAGCAGCAAGGGACTACTCCCCGATACGCAGTATTTT. Variable domain in full (rest from reference TRBV9 and TRBJ2-3): DSGVTQTPKHLITATGQRVTLRCSPRSGDLSVYWYQQSLDQGLQFLIQYYNGEERAKGNILERFSAQQFPDLHSELNLSSLELGDSALYFCASSKGLLPDTQYFGPGTRLTVL.